A single sample gave rise to the 9 T cell receptor beta chains below, sequenced in a study of technical replicates of blood from several donors. The method was immunoSEQ multiplex PCR; TCRdb's version includes in-frame clones alone and lacks a portion of them. In the table there are 65,000 to 90,000 clones, roughly 85% of which are singletons. The sample consisted of PBMCs. The source of these receptors is a human donor in good health. Some clones in this sample may be carry-over from other donors' samples.

Many counts were recorded for this clone. The V call is TRBV2, the J call TRBJ2-1, with 8 bases that match TRBD2. After removal of 6 bases from V and 6 bases from J, the junction contained 7 bases not matched to a gene. Per the germline V gene, CDR1 is SNHLY and CDR2 is FYNNEI. This CDR3 region has 14 residues. The CDR3 reads CASSGREFPNEQFF. The CDR3 DNA sequence: TGTGCCAGCAGCGGGAGGGAATTCCCCAATGAGCAGTTCTTC.

This chain uses TRBV19 with TRBJ1-5; D is uncertain. V was trimmed by 7 bases and J by 0 bases, leaving 16 bases between them. The CDR3 loop spans 16 amino acids. CDR1 and CDR2 (germline): LNHDA, SQIVND (reference sequence). The CDR3 DNA sequence: TGTGCCAGTAACCCAGGCAGGAAAAATAGCAATCAGCCCCAGCATTTT. Protein product: CASNPGRKNSNQPQHF.

The chain recombines TRBV4-3 with TRBJ2-1; 7 positions match TRBD2. V was clipped by 2 bases and J by 8 bases; unmatched bases: 12. Germline values: CDR1 LGHNA, CDR2 YSLEER. CDR3 length equals 16 residues. The CDR3 DNA reads as TGCGCCAGCAGCCAACAAAGGACTAGAGCCCAAGATGAGCAGTTCTTC. Protein product: CASSQQRTRAQDEQFF.

V usage is TRBV4-2 and J usage is TRBJ2-2; 10 nucleotides match TRBD1. The CDR3 totals 16 residues. The V gene's germline CDR1 is LGHNA and CDR2 YNFKEQ. The V and J ends lost 1 base and 1 base, in that order; junction bases with no gene match: 0. CDR3: CASSQGDRGNTGELFF. In nucleotides, the CDR3 is TGTGCCAGCAGCCAAGGGGACAGGGGGAACACCGGGGAGCTGTTTTTT.

The chain recombines TRBV7-2 with TRBJ1-6; TRBD1 matches at 7 bases. The CDR3 contains 15 residues. Trimming removed 4 bases from V and 5 bases from J; junction bases left unmatched: 5. In germline, CDR1 is SGHTA, CDR2 FQGNSA. The DNA of the CDR3 is TGTGCCAGCAGCTCTCAGGGGGTTAATAATTCACCCCTCCACTTT. As protein: CASSSQGVNNSPLHF. The whole variable domain, filled in from reference TRBV7-2 and TRBJ1-6, reads GAGVSQSPSNKVTEKGKDVELRCDPISGHTALYWYRQSLGQGLEFLIYFQGNSAPDKSGLPSDRFSAERTGGSVSTLTIQRTQQEDSAVYLCASSSQGVNNSPLHFGNGTRLTVT.

This chain uses TRBV25-1 with TRBJ1-2, with 10 bases lining up with TRBD1. The CDR3 loop spans 12 amino acids. Germline loops: CDR1 MGHDK, CDR2 SYGVNS. The V and J ends lost 6 bases and 8 bases, in that order; junction bases with no gene match: 3. DNA of the CDR3: TGTGCCAGCAGCCGGACAGGGGGGGGCTACACCTTC. Its protein is CASSRTGGGYTF.

The chain carries TRBV30 and TRBJ1-2, with D uncertain. The ends were cut back, 0 bases at V and 8 bases at J, with 10 bases in the middle. Per germline, CDR1 GTSNPN and CDR2 SVGIG (reference sequence). The CDR3 runs to 12 residues. The CDR3 bases are TGTGCCTGGAGTGTAACGAGCCAAGGCTACACCTTC. Translating gives CAWSVTSQGYTF.

The CDR3 nucleotides are TGTGCCAGTAGTATAGACAGCACTGAAGCTTTCTTT. Protein sequence: CASSIDSTEAFF. This chain joins TRBV19 and TRBJ1-1, with unresolved D. This CDR3 comprises 12 residues. Germline-derived CDR1 and CDR2 are LNHDA and SQIVND (reference sequence). V lost 0 bases and J 4 bases, leaving 3 bases between the germline ends.

The chain is built from TRBV5-1 and TRBJ2-3; a possible D gene is TRBD1 (5 bases). This CDR3 contains 16 residues. Between the trimmed V and J ends, which lost 4 bases and 2 bases, there was a span of 17 bases. Germline CDR1 and CDR2: SGHRS and YFSETQ. The DNA for the CDR3 is TGCGCCAGCAGCCTCGGACAACCCGGACCCACAGATACGCAGTATTTT. Amino acids: CASSLGQPGPTDTQYF.